This passage covers 8 T cell receptor beta chains from one sample sequenced in a study of cytomegalovirus exposure and HLA in healthy donors. The PCR employed 60 Vbeta primers together with 13 Jbeta primers. The assay was immunoSEQ multiplex PCR, and TCRdb's table has in-frame clones only and misses some. The sample lists about 120,000 clones; approximately 66% were seen once. Sequencing was performed on PBMCs. The receptors were sampled from a middle-aged woman in good health and CMV-seropositive.

The chain is built from TRBV5-6 and TRBJ2-2; D remains unclear. The germline CDR1 and CDR2 sequences are SGHDT and YYEEEE. This CDR3 has 16 amino acids. The V end lost 0 bases, the J end lost 2 bases, and 11 bases lay between the germline ends. The CDR3 is CASSLALGYNTGELFF. The CDR3 DNA follows: TGTGCCAGCAGCTTGGCCCTCGGGTATAACACCGGGGAGCTGTTTTTT. The whole variable domain, remainder taken from reference TRBV5-6 and TRBJ2-2, is DAGVTQSPTHLIKTRGQQVTLRCSPKSGHDTVSWYQQALGQGPQFIFQYYEEEERQRGNFPDRFSGHQFPNYSSELNVNALLLGDSALYLCASSLALGYNTGELFFGEGSRLTVL.

This clone was picked up a small number of times. The rearrangement links TRBV5-4 to TRBJ1-2; D may be TRBD1 (5 bases). Germline assignment: CDR1 SGHNT and CDR2 YYREEE (reference sequence). The ends were cut back, 4 bases at V and 3 bases at J, with 16 bases in the middle. This CDR3 has 15 residues. The CDR3 is CASSQEEGSHYGYTF. CDR3 DNA: TGTGCCAGCAGCCAAGAGGAGGGGTCCCACTATGGCTACACCTTC.

The chain has TRBV28 and TRBJ2-7, with a tentative D call TRBD1 (6 bases). CDR3 size: 14 residues. CDR1 is MDHEN, CDR2 SYDVKM, per germline. Trimming pared 3 bases from V and 0 bases from J, leaving 9 bases between. As DNA, the CDR3 is TGTGCCAGCAGTTTCCAGGGGATCTCCTACGAGCAGTACTTC. Protein sequence: CASSFQGISYEQYF.

The J gene is TRBJ1-2, the V gene TRBV9; D unresolved. CDR3 length equals 14 residues. The V gene's germline CDR1 is SGDLS and CDR2 YYNGEE. V dropped 0 bases and J dropped 6 bases, with 12 bases sitting between them. The CDR3 DNA follows: TGTGCCAGCAGCGTAGGAGGTCAGAGCGATGGCTACACCTTC. Translation gives CASSVGGQSDGYTF.

The rearrangement links TRBV11-2 to TRBJ1-4; 7 bases are a match to TRBD1. V trimming: 4 bases; J trimming: 17 bases; junction bases outside the gene matches: 7. Germline CDR1 and CDR2: SGHAT and FQNNGV. The CDR3 spans 11 residues. CDR3 residues: CASSSGTEAFF. The CDR3 coding sequence is TGTGCCAGCAGCTCCGGGACAGAGGCCTTTTTT.

The chain carries TRBV7-9 and TRBJ2-2; D not resolved. This CDR3 region has 13 residues. Between the trimmed V and J ends, which lost 6 bases and 4 bases, there was a span of 9 bases. The germline CDR1 and CDR2 sequences are SEHNR and FQNEAQ (reference sequence). CDR3 bases: TGTGCCAGCAGGTACAGCTCCACCGGGGAGCTGTTTTTT. Protein: CASRYSSTGELFF.

As regards this clone: The CDR3 carries no conserved terminal phenylalanine or tryptophan, so it likely arises from a read error. This chain links TRBV6-1 with TRBJ1-2, with 11 bases matching TRBD1. The length of the CDR3 is 15 residues. Germline-derived CDR1 and CDR2 are MNHNS and SASEGT. V was clipped by 3 bases and J by 3 bases; unmatched bases: 3. CDR3 region: CASSEGTGGYYGYTL. CDR3 nucleotide sequence: TGTGCCAGCAGTGAGGGGACAGGGGGATACTATGGCTACACCCTC.

This chain uses TRBV5-6 with TRBJ1-2; 7 bases are a match to TRBD1. Germline V lookup: CDR1 SGHDT, CDR2 YYEEEE. Unmatched junction bases numbered 3, after V lost 3 bases and J lost 7 bases. The CDR3 is 12 amino acids. CDR3 bases: TGTGCCAGCAGCTCGACAGGGTCTGGCTACACCTTC. Translation gives CASSSTGSGYTF.